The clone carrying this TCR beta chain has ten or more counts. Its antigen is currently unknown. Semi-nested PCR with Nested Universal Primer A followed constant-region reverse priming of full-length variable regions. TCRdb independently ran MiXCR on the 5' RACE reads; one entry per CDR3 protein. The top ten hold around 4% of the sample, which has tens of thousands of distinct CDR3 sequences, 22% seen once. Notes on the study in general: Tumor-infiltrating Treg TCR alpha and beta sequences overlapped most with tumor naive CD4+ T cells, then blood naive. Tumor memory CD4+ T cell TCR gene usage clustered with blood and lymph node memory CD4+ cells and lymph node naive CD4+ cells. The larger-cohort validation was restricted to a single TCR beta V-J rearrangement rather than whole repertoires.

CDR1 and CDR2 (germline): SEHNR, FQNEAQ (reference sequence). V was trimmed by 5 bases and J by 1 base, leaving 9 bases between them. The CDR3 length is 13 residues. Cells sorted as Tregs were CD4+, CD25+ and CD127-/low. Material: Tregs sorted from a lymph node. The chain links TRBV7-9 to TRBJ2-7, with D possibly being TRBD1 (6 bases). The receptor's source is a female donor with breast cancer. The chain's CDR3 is CASSRDNSYEQYF. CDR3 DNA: TGTGCCAGCAGCCGGGACAATTCCTACGAGCAGTACTTC.